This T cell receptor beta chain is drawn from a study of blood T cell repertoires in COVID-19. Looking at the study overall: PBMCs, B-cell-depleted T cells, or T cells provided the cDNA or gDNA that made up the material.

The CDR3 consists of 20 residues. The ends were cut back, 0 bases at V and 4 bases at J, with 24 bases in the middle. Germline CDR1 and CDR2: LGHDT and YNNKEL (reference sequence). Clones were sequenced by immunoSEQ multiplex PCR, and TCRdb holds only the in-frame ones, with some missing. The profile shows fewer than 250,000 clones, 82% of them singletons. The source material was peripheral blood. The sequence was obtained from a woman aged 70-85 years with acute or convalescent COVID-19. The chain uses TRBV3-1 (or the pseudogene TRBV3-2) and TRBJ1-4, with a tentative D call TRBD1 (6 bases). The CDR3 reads CASSQDAGEDVPGGNEKLFF. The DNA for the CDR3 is TGTGCCAGCAGCCAAGATGCAGGGGAAGATGTCCCGGGGGGTAATGAAAAACTGTTTTTT.